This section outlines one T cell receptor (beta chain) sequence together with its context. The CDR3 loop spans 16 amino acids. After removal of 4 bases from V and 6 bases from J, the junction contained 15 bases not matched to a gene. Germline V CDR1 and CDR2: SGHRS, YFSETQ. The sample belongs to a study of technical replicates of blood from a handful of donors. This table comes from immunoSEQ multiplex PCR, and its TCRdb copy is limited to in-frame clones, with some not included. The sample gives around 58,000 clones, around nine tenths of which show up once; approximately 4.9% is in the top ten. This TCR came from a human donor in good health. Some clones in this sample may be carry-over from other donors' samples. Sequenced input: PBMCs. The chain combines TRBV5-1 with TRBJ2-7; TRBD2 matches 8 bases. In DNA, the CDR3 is TGCGCCAGCAGCGTCGGGGGAGCGGGGGCATCCGGCGAGCAGTACTTC. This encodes CASSVGGAGASGEQYF.